These T cell receptor beta chains were read from a single sample in a study of neurological immune-mediated disorders. TCRdb re-called the 5' RACE reads through MiXCR, storing one row per CDR3 protein. The top ten hold nearly 9.5% of the sample, which has around 30,000 distinct CDR3 sequences, about 1.4% seen once. Material: PBMCs. These receptors all come from a woman aged 25 to 39 with multiple sclerosis. CDR3s include the opening cysteine and the closing phenylalanine or tryptophan. Each record gives: CDR3 DNA, CDR3 protein, clone size, J gene, D gene, V gene, CDR3 length. A D gene is named only where the DNA matches it firmly. Size is stated as once, few or many counts, or a class when the clone is expanded.

CDR3 DNA: TGCAGCCATGGGGGGGGCGCGACTGGCTACACCTTC
CDR3 protein: CSHGGGATGYTF
clone size: many
J gene: TRBJ1-2
D gene: NA
V gene: TRBV20-1
CDR3 length: 12

CDR3 DNA: TGCAGTGGAAAGGACAGGGCCTATGGCTACACCTTC
CDR3 protein: CSGKDRAYGYTF
clone size: many
J gene: TRBJ1-2
D gene: TRBD1
V gene: TRBV20-1
CDR3 length: 12

CDR3 DNA: TGTGCCAGCAGCAACCCGACTAGCGGGGTGAAGACCCAGTACTTC
CDR3 protein: CASSNPTSGVKTQYF
clone size: many
J gene: TRBJ2-5
D gene: NA
V gene: TRBV21-1
CDR3 length: 15

CDR3 DNA: TGCAGTGTCGGACGTGGGTCCTACAATGAGCAGTTCTTC
CDR3 protein: CSVGRGSYNEQFF
clone size: many
J gene: TRBJ2-1
D gene: NA
V gene: TRBV20-1
CDR3 length: 13

CDR3 DNA: TGCAGCGTTCGGTCGGGGGAGACCCAGTACTTC
CDR3 protein: CSVRSGETQYF
clone size: many
J gene: TRBJ2-5
D gene: NA
V gene: TRBV29-1
CDR3 length: 11

CDR3 DNA: TGTGCCAGCAGCCGCGAAGCCGCCAGGGAGCAGTTCTTC
CDR3 protein: CASSREAAREQFF
clone size: many
J gene: TRBJ2-1
D gene: NA
V gene: TRBV7-2
CDR3 length: 13

CDR3 DNA: TGCGCCAGCAGCTCCACGGGGGGCTCCTACGAGCAGTACTTC
CDR3 protein: CASSSTGGSYEQYF
clone size: many
J gene: TRBJ2-7
D gene: TRBD2
V gene: TRBV5-1
CDR3 length: 14

CDR3 DNA: TGTGCCAGCAGTCCCACCCCAGCGGAGTACAATGAGCAGTTCTTC
CDR3 protein: CASSPTPAEYNEQFF
clone size: many
J gene: TRBJ2-1
D gene: NA
V gene: TRBV2
CDR3 length: 15

CDR3 DNA: TGTGCCAGCAGCCAGAGACAGGGGGCTGGCACAGATACGCAGTATTTT
CDR3 protein: CASSQRQGAGTDTQYF
clone size: many
J gene: TRBJ2-3
D gene: TRBD1
V gene: TRBV3-1
CDR3 length: 16

CDR3 DNA: TGCAGCGTTGAAGATCAGGTCGACAGGGGGCACGAGCAGTACTTC
CDR3 protein: CSVEDQVDRGHEQYF
clone size: many
J gene: TRBJ2-7
D gene: TRBD1
V gene: TRBV29-1
CDR3 length: 15